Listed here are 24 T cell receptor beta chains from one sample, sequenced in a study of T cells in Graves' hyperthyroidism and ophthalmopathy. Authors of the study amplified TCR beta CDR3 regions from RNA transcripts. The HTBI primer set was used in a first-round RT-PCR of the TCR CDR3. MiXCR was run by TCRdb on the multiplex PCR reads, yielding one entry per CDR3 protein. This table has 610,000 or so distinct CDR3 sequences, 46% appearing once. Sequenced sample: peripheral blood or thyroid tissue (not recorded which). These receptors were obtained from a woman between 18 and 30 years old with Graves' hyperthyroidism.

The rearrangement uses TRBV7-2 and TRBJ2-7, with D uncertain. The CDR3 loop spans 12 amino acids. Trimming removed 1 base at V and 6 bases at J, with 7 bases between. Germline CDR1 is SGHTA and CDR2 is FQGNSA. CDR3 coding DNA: TGTGCCAGCAGCTTAGTTATGGCCGAGCAGTACTTC. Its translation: CASSLVMAEQYF.

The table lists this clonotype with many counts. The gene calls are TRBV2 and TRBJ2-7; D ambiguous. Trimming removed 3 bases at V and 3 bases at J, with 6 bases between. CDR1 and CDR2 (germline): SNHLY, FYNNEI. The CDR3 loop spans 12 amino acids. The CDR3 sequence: CASSDVVYEQYF. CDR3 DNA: TGTGCCAGCAGTGACGTTGTCTACGAGCAGTACTTC.

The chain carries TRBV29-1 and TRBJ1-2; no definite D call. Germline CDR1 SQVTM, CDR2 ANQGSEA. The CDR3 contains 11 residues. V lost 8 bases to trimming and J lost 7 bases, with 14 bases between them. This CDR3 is CSLEAEIGYTF. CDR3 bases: TGCAGCTTAGAGGCTGAGATTGGCTACACCTTC.

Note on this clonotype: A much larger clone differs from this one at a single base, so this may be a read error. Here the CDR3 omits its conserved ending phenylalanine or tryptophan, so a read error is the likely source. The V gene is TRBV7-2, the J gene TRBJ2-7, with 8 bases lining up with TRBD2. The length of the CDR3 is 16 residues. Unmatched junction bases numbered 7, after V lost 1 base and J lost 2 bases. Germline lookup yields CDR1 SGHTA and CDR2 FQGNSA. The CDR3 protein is CASSLGSLAGPYEQYS. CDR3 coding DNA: TGTGCCAGCAGCTTAGGTTCCCTAGCGGGTCCCTACGAGCAGTACTCC.

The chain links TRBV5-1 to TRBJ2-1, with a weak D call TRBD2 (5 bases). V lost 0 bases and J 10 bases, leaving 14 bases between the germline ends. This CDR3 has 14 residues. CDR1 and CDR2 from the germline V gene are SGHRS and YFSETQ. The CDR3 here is CASSLGLARGEQFF. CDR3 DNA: TGCGCCAGCAGCTTGGGGCTAGCCCGGGGAGAGCAGTTCTTC. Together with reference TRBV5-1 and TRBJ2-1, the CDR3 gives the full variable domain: KAGVTQTPRYLIKTRGQQVTLSCSPISGHRSVSWYQQTPGQGLQFLFEYFSETQRNKGNFPGRFSGRQFSNSRSEMNVSTLELGDSALYLCASSLGLARGEQFFGPGTRLTVL.

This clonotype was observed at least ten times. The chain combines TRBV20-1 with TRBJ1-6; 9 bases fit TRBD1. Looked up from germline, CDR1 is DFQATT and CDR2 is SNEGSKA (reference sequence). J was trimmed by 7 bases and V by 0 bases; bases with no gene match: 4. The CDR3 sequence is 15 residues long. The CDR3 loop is CSAREWTGENSPLHF. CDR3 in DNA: TGCAGTGCTAGAGAATGGACAGGGGAGAATTCACCCCTCCACTTT.

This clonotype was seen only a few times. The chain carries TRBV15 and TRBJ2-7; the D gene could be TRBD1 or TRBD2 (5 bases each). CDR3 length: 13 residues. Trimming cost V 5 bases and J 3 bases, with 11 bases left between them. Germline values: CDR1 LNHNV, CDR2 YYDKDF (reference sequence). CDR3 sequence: CATSRDPNYEQYF. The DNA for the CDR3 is TGTGCCACCAGCCGGGACCCAAACTACGAGCAGTACTTC.

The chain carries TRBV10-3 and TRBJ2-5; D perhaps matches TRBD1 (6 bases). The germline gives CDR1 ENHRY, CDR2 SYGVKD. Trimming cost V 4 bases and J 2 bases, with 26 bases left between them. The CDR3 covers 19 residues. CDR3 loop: CAISARGKGEGAKQETQYF. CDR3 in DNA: TGTGCCATCAGTGCTAGGGGGAAGGGAGAAGGGGCCAAACAAGAGACCCAGTACTTC.

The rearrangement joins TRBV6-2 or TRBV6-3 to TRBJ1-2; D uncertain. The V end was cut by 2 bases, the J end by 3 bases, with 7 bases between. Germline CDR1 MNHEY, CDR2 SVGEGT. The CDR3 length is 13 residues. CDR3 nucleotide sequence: TGTGCCAGCAGTTACAGGGCCGACTATGGCTACACCTTC. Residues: CASSYRADYGYTF.

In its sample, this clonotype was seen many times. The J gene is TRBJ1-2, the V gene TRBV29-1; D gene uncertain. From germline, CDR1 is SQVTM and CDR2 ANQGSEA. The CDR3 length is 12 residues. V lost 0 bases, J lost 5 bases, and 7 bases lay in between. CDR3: CSVEDTEYGYTF. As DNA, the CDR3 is TGCAGCGTTGAAGACACTGAGTATGGCTACACCTTC. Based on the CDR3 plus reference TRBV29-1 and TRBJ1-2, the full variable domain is SAVISQKPSRDICQRGTSLTIQCQVDSQVTMMFWYRQQPGQSLTLIATANQGSEATYESGFVIDKFPISRPNLTFSTLTVSNMSPEDSSIYLCSVEDTEYGYTFGSGTRLTVV.

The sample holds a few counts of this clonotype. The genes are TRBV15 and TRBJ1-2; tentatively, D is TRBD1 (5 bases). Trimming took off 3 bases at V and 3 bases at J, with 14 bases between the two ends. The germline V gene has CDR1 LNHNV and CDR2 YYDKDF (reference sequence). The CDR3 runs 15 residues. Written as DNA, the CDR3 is TGTGCCACCAGCAGCTTGAGGGTGACAGACTATGGCTACACCTTC. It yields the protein CATSSLRVTDYGYTF.

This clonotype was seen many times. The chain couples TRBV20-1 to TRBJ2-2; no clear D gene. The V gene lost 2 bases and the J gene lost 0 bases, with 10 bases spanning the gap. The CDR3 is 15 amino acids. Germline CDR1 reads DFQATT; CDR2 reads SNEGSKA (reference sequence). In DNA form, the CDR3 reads TGCAGTGCTAGATCTTGGCGCCCGAACACCGGGGAGCTGTTTTTT. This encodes CSARSWRPNTGELFF.

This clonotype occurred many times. Here the CDR3 reads CASKSWSNQPQHF. In DNA, the CDR3 is TGTGCCAGCAAATCGTGGAGCAATCAGCCCCAGCATTTT. The chain uses TRBV6-1 and TRBJ1-5; no definite D call. V was pared by 7 bases and J by 1 base, with 8 bases between. CDR1 and CDR2 (germline): MNHNS, SASEGT. This CDR3 contains 13 residues.

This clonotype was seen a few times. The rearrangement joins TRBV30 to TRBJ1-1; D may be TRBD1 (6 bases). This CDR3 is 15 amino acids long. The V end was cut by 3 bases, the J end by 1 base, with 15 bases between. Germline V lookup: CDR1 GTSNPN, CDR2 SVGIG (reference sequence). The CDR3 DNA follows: TGTGCCTGGAGACATCGGGACATACCGAACACTGAAGCTTTCTTT. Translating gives CAWRHRDIPNTEAFF.

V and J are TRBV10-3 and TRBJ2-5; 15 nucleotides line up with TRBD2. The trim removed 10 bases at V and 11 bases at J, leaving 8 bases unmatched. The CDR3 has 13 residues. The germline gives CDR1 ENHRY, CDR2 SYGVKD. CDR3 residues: CATGLAGGREQYF. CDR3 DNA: TGTGCCACTGGACTAGCGGGAGGGAGGGAGCAGTACTTC.

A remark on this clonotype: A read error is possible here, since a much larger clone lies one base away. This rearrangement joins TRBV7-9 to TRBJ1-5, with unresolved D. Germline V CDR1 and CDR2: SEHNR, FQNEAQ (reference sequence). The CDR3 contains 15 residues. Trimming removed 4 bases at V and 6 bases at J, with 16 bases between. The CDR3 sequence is CASSSGGVPSQPQHF. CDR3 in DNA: TGTGCCAGCAGCTCAGGCGGAGTCCCCAGTCAGCCCCAGCATTTT.

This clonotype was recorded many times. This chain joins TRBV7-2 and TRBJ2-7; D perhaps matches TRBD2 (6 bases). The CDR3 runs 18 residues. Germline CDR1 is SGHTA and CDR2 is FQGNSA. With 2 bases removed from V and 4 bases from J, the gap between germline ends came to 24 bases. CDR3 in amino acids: CASSLSWGRVPLAYEQYF. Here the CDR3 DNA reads TGTGCCAGCAGCTTAAGTTGGGGCCGGGTACCCCTAGCGTACGAGCAGTACTTC.

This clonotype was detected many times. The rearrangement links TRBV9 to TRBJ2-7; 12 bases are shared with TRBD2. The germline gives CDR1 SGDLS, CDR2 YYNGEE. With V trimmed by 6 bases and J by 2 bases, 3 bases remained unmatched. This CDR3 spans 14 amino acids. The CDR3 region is CASNLAGGTYEQYF. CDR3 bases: TGTGCCAGCAACCTAGCGGGAGGGACCTACGAGCAGTACTTC.

CDR3 in amino acids: CAWSVGLAGINGETQYF. For the CDR3, the DNA is TGTGCCTGGAGTGTAGGACTAGCGGGAATCAATGGAGAGACCCAGTACTTC. The genes are TRBV30 and TRBJ2-5; 12 positions match TRBD2. V lost 0 bases, J lost 4 bases, and 9 bases stayed unmatched. The length of the CDR3 is 17 residues. The germline V gene encodes CDR1 GTSNPN and CDR2 SVGIG (reference sequence).

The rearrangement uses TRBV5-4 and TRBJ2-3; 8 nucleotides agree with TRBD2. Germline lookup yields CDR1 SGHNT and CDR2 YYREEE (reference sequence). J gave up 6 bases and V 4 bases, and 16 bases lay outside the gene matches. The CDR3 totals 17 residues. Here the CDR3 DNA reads TGTGCCAGCAGCCAAGACATCCGGGAGGGCCTAGGGGATACGCAGTATTTT. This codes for CASSQDIREGLGDTQYF. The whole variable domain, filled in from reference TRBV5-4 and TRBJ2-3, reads ETGVTQSPTHLIKTRGQQVTLRCSSQSGHNTVSWYQQALGQGPQFIFQYYREEENGRGNFPPRFSGLQFPNYSSELNVNALELDDSALYLCASSQDIREGLGDTQYFGPGTRLTVL.

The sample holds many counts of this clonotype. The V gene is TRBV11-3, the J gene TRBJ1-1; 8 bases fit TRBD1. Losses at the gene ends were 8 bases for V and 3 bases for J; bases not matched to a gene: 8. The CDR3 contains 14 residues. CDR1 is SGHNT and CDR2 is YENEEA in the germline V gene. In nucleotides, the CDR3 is TGTGCCAGCCTGAAGGACAGGGTTGACACTGAAGCTTTCTTT. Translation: CASLKDRVDTEAFF.

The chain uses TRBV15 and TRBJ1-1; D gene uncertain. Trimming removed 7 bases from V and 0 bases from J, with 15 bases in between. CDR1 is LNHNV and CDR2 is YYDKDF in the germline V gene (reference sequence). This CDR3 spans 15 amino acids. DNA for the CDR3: TGTGCCACCAAGTTCGGTGGGAGGGTGAACACTGAAGCTTTCTTT. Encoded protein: CATKFGGRVNTEAFF.

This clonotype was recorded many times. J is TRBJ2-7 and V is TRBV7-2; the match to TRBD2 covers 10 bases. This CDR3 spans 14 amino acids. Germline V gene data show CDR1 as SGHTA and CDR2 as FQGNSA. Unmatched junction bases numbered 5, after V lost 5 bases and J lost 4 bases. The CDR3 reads CASSPPGLAYEQYF. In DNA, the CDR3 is TGTGCCAGCAGCCCTCCGGGACTAGCGTACGAGCAGTACTTC.

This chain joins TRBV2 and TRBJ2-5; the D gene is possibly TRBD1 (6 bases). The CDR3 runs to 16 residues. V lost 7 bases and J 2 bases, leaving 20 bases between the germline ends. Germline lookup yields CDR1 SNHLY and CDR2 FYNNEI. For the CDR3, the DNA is TGTGCCAGCACCCATACAGGGCTTATCCATCAAGAGACCCAGTACTTC. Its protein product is CASTHTGLIHQETQYF.